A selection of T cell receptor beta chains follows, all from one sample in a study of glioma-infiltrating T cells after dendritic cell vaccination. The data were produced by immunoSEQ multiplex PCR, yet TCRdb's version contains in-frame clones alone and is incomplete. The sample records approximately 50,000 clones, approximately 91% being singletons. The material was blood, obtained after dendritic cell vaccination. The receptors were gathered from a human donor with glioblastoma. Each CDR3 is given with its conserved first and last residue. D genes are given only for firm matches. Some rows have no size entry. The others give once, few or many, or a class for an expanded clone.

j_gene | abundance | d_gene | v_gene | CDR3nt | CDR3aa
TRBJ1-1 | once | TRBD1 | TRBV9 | TGTGCCAGCAGCATAAGACAGGGGTCTGAAGCTTTCTTT | CASSIRQGSEAFF
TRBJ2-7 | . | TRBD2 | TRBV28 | TGTGCCAGCAGTCCCCTCCGAAGCGGGAGGGCCCCCTACGAGCAGTACTTC | CASSPLRSGRAPYEQYF
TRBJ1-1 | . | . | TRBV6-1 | TGTGCCAGCAGTGAGGGAATGAGTACAGGATCGTCAGTTTTCTTT | CASSEGMSTGSSVFF
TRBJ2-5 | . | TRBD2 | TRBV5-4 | TGTGCCAGCAGCCCGGGACTAGCGGAACACGTCCAAGAGACCCAGTACTTC | CASSPGLAEHVQETQYF
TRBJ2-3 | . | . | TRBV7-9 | TGTGCCAGCAGCACCAGGCAGGGCTCAGATACGCAGTATTTT | CASSTRQGSDTQYF
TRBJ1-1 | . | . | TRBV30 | TGTGCCTGGAGTAGCTACACTGAAGCTTTCTTT | CAWSSYTEAFF
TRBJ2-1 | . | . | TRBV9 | TGTGCCAGCAGCATAAACAGGGAGTTTGCGGGAGCTGAGCAGTTCTTC | CASSINREFAGAEQFF
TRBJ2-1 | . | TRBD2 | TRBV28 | TGTGCCAGCAGTGCGCGGGGGAGCGGGAGATTGGTGGATGAGCAGTTCTTC | CASSARGSGRLVDEQFF
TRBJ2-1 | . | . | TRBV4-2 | TGTGCCAGCAGCCACGCGGGACCACCCAATGAGCAGTTCTTC | CASSHAGPPNEQFF
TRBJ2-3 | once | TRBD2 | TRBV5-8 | TGTGCCAGCAGCACCTCGGGACTAGCGGGAGCAGATACGCAGTATTTT | CASSTSGLAGADTQYF
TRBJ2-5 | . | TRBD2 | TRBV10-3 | TGTGCCAGCAGAACACTAGCGGATCAAGAGACCCAGTACTTC | CASRTLADQETQYF
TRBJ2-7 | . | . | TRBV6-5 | TGTGCCAGCAGTCTACGTTGGGCTCGAGCCTACGAGCAGTACTTC | CASSLRWARAYEQYF
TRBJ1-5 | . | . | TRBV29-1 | TGCAGCGTGGCAGGGAGGATGAATCAGCCCCAGCATTTT | CSVAGRMNQPQHF
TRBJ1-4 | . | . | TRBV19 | TGTGCCAGTATCCGACGGTTACAGTCCAATGAAAAACTGTTTTTT | CASIRRLQSNEKLFF
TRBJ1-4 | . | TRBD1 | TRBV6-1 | TGTGCCAGCAGACAGGGGGGGACTAATGAAAAACTGTTTTTT | CASRQGGTNEKLFF
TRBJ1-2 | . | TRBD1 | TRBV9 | TGTGCCAGCAGCGTAGAGGGTGGGGGACAGGGTATCGATGGCTACACCTTC | CASSVEGGGQGIDGYTF
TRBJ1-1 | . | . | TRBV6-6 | TGTGCCAGCAGTTCCCTTTATGAAGCTTTCTTT | CASSSLYEAFF
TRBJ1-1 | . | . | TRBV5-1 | TGCGCCAGCAGCAACACCCAGAAAGAAGCTTTCTTT | CASSNTQKEAFF
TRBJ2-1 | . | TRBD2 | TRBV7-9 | TGTGCCAGCAGCTTGCAAAGACCGGGACTGGGACTAGCCAATGAGCAGTTCTTC | CASSLQRPGLGLANEQFF
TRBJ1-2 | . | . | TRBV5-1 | TGCGCCAGCAGCTTGGCAGGGGCGGACTATGGCTACACCTTC | CASSLAGADYGYTF
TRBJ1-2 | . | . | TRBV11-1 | TGTGCCAGCAGCCCACGACAGACTAACTATGGCTACACCTTC | CASSPRQTNYGYTF
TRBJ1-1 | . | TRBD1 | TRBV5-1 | TGCGCCAGTCGCATCGGGACAGCCGAGAGGAACACTGAAGCTTTCTTT | CASRIGTAERNTEAFF
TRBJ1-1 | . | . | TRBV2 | TGTGCCAGCAGTGCGGTTTTAGAACTGAGGACTGAAGCTTTCTTT | CASSAVLELRTEAFF
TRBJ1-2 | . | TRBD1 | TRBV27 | TGTGCCAGCACCCAGACAGGGGGTGGGGGCTACACCTTC | CASTQTGGGGYTF
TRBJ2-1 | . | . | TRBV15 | TGTGCCACTGGCCTGAGGGGGGGGCTGGATGAGCAGTTCTTC | CATGLRGGLDEQFF
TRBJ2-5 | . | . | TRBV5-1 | TGCGCCAGCAGCTTTTCCGCGGGGACCTTGGAGACCCAGTACTTC | CASSFSAGTLETQYF
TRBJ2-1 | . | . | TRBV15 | TGTGCCACCAGCAGTAACCGGCTAGATGATGAGCAGTTCTTC | CATSSNRLDDEQFF
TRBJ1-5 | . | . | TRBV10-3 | TGTGCCATCAGTAACTCCGGGACATCAGATAGCAATCAGCCCCAGCATTTT | CAISNSGTSDSNQPQHF
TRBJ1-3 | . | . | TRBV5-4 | TGTGCCAGCAGCTTGACAGGGCAGTCTGGAAACACCATATATTTT | CASSLTGQSGNTIYF